These 13 T cell receptor beta chains were sequenced from one sample in a study of shared clonotypes between healthy human individuals. The method was immunoSEQ multiplex PCR; TCRdb's version includes in-frame clones alone and lacks a portion of them. Of some 79,000 clones listed, 62% are singletons. The sequencing input was memory CD8+ T cells sorted from blood. Stated subset: CD45RO+ cells pooled with CCR7-negative TemRA cells. These receptors were taken from a man in his thirties or forties in good health.

This clone was seen more than once but under ten times. The chain links TRBV29-1 to TRBJ1-4; D possibly corresponds to TRBD1 (6 bases). Between the trimmed V and J ends, which lost 3 bases and 15 bases, there was a span of 14 bases. Germline V lookup: CDR1 SQVTM, CDR2 ANQGSEA. There are 11 residues in the CDR3. The CDR3, as DNA: TGCAGCGTTGATCGTCAGGGGACTATGTTTTTT. Amino acids: CSVDRQGTMFF.

J is TRBJ2-2 and V is TRBV5-6; D may match TRBD1 or TRBD2 (5 bases each). Trimming cost V 0 bases and J 6 bases, with 9 bases left between them. The CDR3 extends over 14 amino acids. Germline CDR1 and CDR2: SGHDT and YYEEEE. CDR3 residues: CASSLVGTPGELFF. For the CDR3, the DNA is TGTGCCAGCAGCTTGGTGGGGACGCCCGGGGAGCTGTTTTTT.

The CDR3: CASSTAGLESYEQYF. For the CDR3, the DNA is TGCGCCAGCAGCACCGCGGGACTAGAGTCCTACGAGCAGTACTTC. The chain employs TRBV5-1 and TRBJ2-7, with 8 bases aligning to TRBD2. V was clipped by 4 bases and J by 1 base; unmatched bases: 7. The germline gives CDR1 SGHRS, CDR2 YFSETQ. The CDR3 spans 15 residues.

This clone has a handful of counts. The rearrangement joins TRBV5-5 to TRBJ2-7, with D uncertain. Between the trimmed V and J ends, which lost 2 bases and 3 bases, there was a span of 12 bases. Germline V gene lookup returns CDR1 SGHKS and CDR2 YYEKEE (reference sequence). The CDR3 length is 14 residues. Written as DNA, the CDR3 is TGTGCCAGCAGCTTACCCACAAAGAGCTACGAGCAGTACTTC. Translation: CASSLPTKSYEQYF.

V usage is TRBV15 and J usage is TRBJ2-1, with D perhaps matching TRBD1 (6 bases). The CDR3 is made up of 16 amino acids. V was trimmed by 1 base and J by 5 bases, leaving 15 bases between them. Per the germline V gene, CDR1 is LNHNV and CDR2 is YYDKDF (reference sequence). CDR3 sequence (DNA): TGTGCCACCAGCAGAGGGCACAGGGTGAAGGACAATGAGCAGTTCTTC. Encoded protein: CATSRGHRVKDNEQFF.

CDR3 loop: CASSNRAQIYEQYF. The CDR3 DNA is TGTGCCAGCAGTAACAGGGCGCAGATATACGAGCAGTACTTC. The chain couples TRBV6-1 to TRBJ2-7; tentatively, D is TRBD1 (6 bases). The germline gives CDR1 MNHNS, CDR2 SASEGT. This CDR3 region has 14 residues. The germline V and J ends were trimmed by 5 bases and 4 bases, with 15 bases remaining between them.

This clone appeared a few times. The rearrangement joins TRBV5-4 to TRBJ1-2; D ambiguous. The germline CDR1 and CDR2 sequences are SGHNT and YYREEE (reference sequence). V gave up 2 bases and J gave up 0 bases, with 11 bases separating them. The CDR3 length is 15 residues. The CDR3: CASSLRREPNYGYTF. DNA of the CDR3: TGTGCCAGCAGCTTAAGACGGGAACCTAACTATGGCTACACCTTC.

The sample holds many counts of this clone. This rearrangement joins TRBV27 to TRBJ1-2, with 7 bases aligning to TRBD1. This CDR3 region has 13 residues. V lost 2 bases to trimming and J lost 5 bases; unmatched junction nucleotides: 2. The germline V gene encodes CDR1 MNHEY and CDR2 SMNVEV (reference sequence). The CDR3 bases are TGTGCCAGCAGTTTAGCAGGGGGGTATGGCTACACCTTC. This translates into CASSLAGGYGYTF.

The chain carries TRBV5-4 and TRBJ2-1; D unclear. CDR1 is SGHNT and CDR2 is YYREEE in the germline V gene (reference sequence). Trimming took off 4 bases at V and 7 bases at J, with 9 bases between the two ends. This CDR3 contains 12 residues. The CDR3 here is CASSGLENEQFF. CDR3 bases: TGTGCCAGCAGCGGGCTGGAAAATGAGCAGTTCTTC.

This chain links TRBV15 with TRBJ2-7, with 8 bases matching TRBD1. The V and J ends lost 5 bases and 4 bases, in that order; junction bases with no gene match: 7. CDR1 is LNHNV, CDR2 YYDKDF, per germline (reference sequence). This CDR3 has 14 amino acids. CDR3 residues: CATSGQGRIYEQYF. The CDR3 DNA sequence: TGTGCCACCAGCGGACAGGGAAGGATATACGAGCAGTACTTC.

The chain uses TRBV6-6 and TRBJ2-7, with D possibly TRBD1 on 5 matching bases. The CDR3 totals 15 residues. V lost 6 bases and J 0 bases, leaving 15 bases between the germline ends. From germline, CDR1 is MNHNY and CDR2 SVGAGI (reference sequence). The DNA for the CDR3 is TGTGCCAGCAGAAGAGGACAATTCAACTCCTACGAGCAGTACTTC. This sequence encodes CASRRGQFNSYEQYF.

The rearrangement uses TRBV30 and TRBJ2-7; D possibly corresponds to TRBD2 (6 bases). The germline CDR1 and CDR2 sequences are GTSNPN and SVGIG (reference sequence). Trimming shortened V by 2 bases and J by 3 bases, and 14 bases separated the two germline ends. The CDR3 has 14 residues. The CDR3 sequence is CAWSWAGGLYEQYF. The CDR3 nucleotides are TGTGCCTGGAGTTGGGCCGGGGGTCTCTACGAGCAGTACTTC.

This clone appeared a few times. This rearrangement joins TRBV30 to TRBJ2-7; D gene unclear. Germline CDR1 reads GTSNPN; CDR2 reads SVGIG (reference sequence). This CDR3 region has 9 residues. Trimming removed 6 bases from V and 5 bases from J, with 5 bases in between. The DNA for the CDR3 is TGTGCCTGTCCGGACGAGCAGTACTTC. Amino acids: CACPDEQYF.